Below are 23 T cell receptor beta chains sequenced from a single sample in a study of T cell responses to AZD1222 COVID-19 vaccine. Clones were sequenced by immunoSEQ multiplex PCR, and TCRdb holds only the in-frame ones, with some missing. This sample yields around 110,000 clones, of which 92% are seen a single time; around 1.4% belongs to the top ten. The specimen was peripheral blood, collected 28 days after the second AZD1222 dose. Receptor source: an adult who received the AZD1222 COVID-19 vaccine.

The CDR3 spells CAWSTLAGGPRYEQYF. As DNA, the CDR3 is TGTGCCTGGAGTACCCTAGCGGGAGGGCCAAGGTACGAGCAGTACTTC. The chain is built from TRBV30 and TRBJ2-7, with 12 bases aligning to TRBD2. The germline CDR1 and CDR2 sequences are GTSNPN and SVGIG (reference sequence). The V and J ends lost 2 bases and 4 bases, in that order; junction bases with no gene match: 9. This CDR3 spans 16 amino acids.

This chain uses TRBV2 with TRBJ1-2; 7 bases are a match to TRBD1. CDR1 is SNHLY and CDR2 is FYNNEI in the germline V gene. The length of the CDR3 is 11 residues. V trimming: 8 bases; J trimming: 10 bases; junction bases outside the gene matches: 7. The CDR3 reads CASPGQPFYTF. DNA of the CDR3: TGTGCCAGCCCGGGACAGCCTTTCTACACCTTC.

This rearrangement joins TRBV4-2 to TRBJ2-7, with 7 positions matching TRBD2. With V trimmed by 1 base and J by 4 bases, 1 base remained unmatched. The CDR3 extends over 13 amino acids. The germline CDR1 and CDR2 sequences are LGHNA and YNFKEQ. The CDR3 protein is CASSQASGYEQYF. In nucleotides, the CDR3 is TGTGCCAGCAGCCAAGCTAGCGGTTACGAGCAGTACTTC.

The chain links TRBV6-5 to TRBJ2-3; D uncertain. From germline, CDR1 is MNHEY and CDR2 SVGAGI. The V gene lost 5 bases and the J gene lost 0 bases, with 3 bases spanning the gap. CDR3 size: 12 residues. CDR3 residues: CASSMSTDTQYF. The CDR3 DNA sequence: TGTGCCAGCAGTATGAGCACAGATACGCAGTATTTT.

The chain joins TRBV28 to TRBJ1-2; D is unresolved. In germline, CDR1 is MDHEN, CDR2 SYDVKM. There are 16 residues in the CDR3. Trimming took 4 bases from V and 9 from J, leaving 24 bases between them. The CDR3 protein is CASSSGGQAYGESYTF. CDR3 bases: TGTGCCAGCAGTTCCGGTGGGCAGGCTTACGGTGAAAGCTACACCTTC.

V and J are TRBV10-3 and TRBJ1-5, with 7 bases aligning to TRBD1. Germline V gives CDR1 ENHRY, CDR2 SYGVKD. There are 14 residues in the CDR3. With 2 bases clipped from V and 7 bases from J, the junction kept 5 bases outside the gene matches. The CDR3 coding sequence is TGTGCCATCAGTGAGCGGACAGGAGCGCAGCCCCAGCATTTT. Translation: CAISERTGAQPQHF.

The V call is TRBV6-5, the J call TRBJ1-1; 7 bases fit TRBD1. This CDR3 spans 15 amino acids. Germline CDR1 reads MNHEY; CDR2 reads SVGAGI. Trimming took 4 bases from V and 6 from J; bases not matched to a gene: 11. CDR3 DNA sequence: TGTGCCAGCAGTTCCCAGGGGGAAGGGAGCCCTGAAGCTTTCTTT. Protein product: CASSSQGEGSPEAFF.

This clone was counted once. The chain uses TRBV19 and TRBJ1-4; possible D gene TRBD1, 6 bases. This CDR3 is built from 16 residues. The V and J ends lost 5 bases and 8 bases respectively, with 21 bases between them. Germline V gives CDR1 LNHDA, CDR2 SQIVND (reference sequence). The CDR3: CASSRPTGPGTEKLFF. In DNA, the CDR3 is TGTGCCAGTAGTCGACCGACAGGACCCGGGACAGAAAAACTGTTTTTT. Based on the CDR3 plus reference TRBV19 and TRBJ1-4, the full variable domain is DGGITQSPKYLFRKEGQNVTLSCEQNLNHDAMYWYRQDPGQGLRLIYYSQIVNDFQKGDIAEGYSVSREKKESFPLTVTSAQKNPTAFYLCASSRPTGPGTEKLFFGSGTQLSVL.

The CDR3 region is CASSLHSGEKLFF. For the CDR3, the DNA is TGTGCCAGCAGTCTCCACAGCGGAGAAAAACTGTTTTTT. The V call is TRBV28, the J call TRBJ1-4, with D unresolved. Trimming took 5 bases from V and 8 from J, leaving 12 bases between them. CDR1 and CDR2 from the germline V gene are MDHEN and SYDVKM. The CDR3 has 13 residues. The variable domain in full, with the rest retrieved from reference TRBV28 and TRBJ1-4, is DVKVTQSSRYLVKRTGEKVFLECVQDMDHENMFWYRQDPGLGLRLIYFSYDVKMKEKGDIPEGYSVSREKKERFSLILESASTNQTSMYLCASSLHSGEKLFFGSGTQLSVL.

A few counts support this clone. The chain combines TRBV29-1 with TRBJ2-6; 10 bases are a match to TRBD2. The V segment lost 6 bases and the J segment 4 bases; nucleotides outside the gene matches: 3. CDR1 and CDR2 (germline): SQVTM, ANQGSEA. The CDR3 has 14 residues. DNA of the CDR3: TGCAGCGTGCGACTAGCGGGCGGGGCCAACGTCCTGACTTTC. This codes for CSVRLAGGANVLTF. Full variable domain (remainder filled in from reference TRBV29-1 and TRBJ2-6): SAVISQKPSRDICQRGTSLTIQCQVDSQVTMMFWYRQQPGQSLTLIATANQGSEATYESGFVIDKFPISRPNLTFSTLTVSNMSPEDSSIYLCSVRLAGGANVLTFGAGSRLTVL.

The J gene is TRBJ1-5, the V gene TRBV6-5; no firm D call. Germline loops: CDR1 MNHEY, CDR2 SVGAGI. The length of the CDR3 is 14 residues. V lost 6 bases and J lost 5, with 14 bases in between. DNA for the CDR3: TGTGCCAGCAGCTACACACGGAAAGATCAGCCCCAGCATTTT. It translates to CASSYTRKDQPQHF.

This rearrangement joins TRBV27 to TRBJ1-6; 7 bases align to TRBD1. The germline gives CDR1 MNHEY, CDR2 SMNVEV (reference sequence). The J segment lost 11 bases and the V segment lost 6 bases, leaving 7 bases of the junction unmatched. The CDR3 covers 13 residues. CDR3 coding DNA: TGTGCCAGCAGAGAGGAGGGGGCGACACCCCTCCACTTT. As protein: CASREEGATPLHF.

The count of this clone is one. V gene TRBV15 combines with J gene TRBJ1-2; 8 nucleotides align to TRBD1. Trimming took 1 base from V and 7 from J; bases not matched to a gene: 11. Germline CDR1 and CDR2: LNHNV and YYDKDF (reference sequence). The CDR3 loop spans 16 amino acids. DNA of the CDR3: TGTGCCACCAGCAGAGGTAGAGCAGGGGGCTTTGGTGGCTACACCTTC. Translated: CATSRGRAGGFGGYTF. Full variable domain (missing parts from reference TRBV15 and TRBJ1-2): DAMVIQNPRYQVTQFGKPVTLSCSQTLNHNVMYWYQQKSSQAPKLLFHYYDKDFNNEADTPDNFQSRRPNTSFCFLDIRSPGLGDTAMYLCATSRGRAGGFGGYTFGSGTRLTVV.

This sequence joins TRBV5-5 and TRBJ2-2; D is possibly TRBD1 or TRBD2 (7 bases each). CDR3 size: 17 residues. Germline CDR1 and CDR2: SGHKS and YYEKEE (reference sequence). Trimming cost V 6 bases and J 4 bases, with 22 bases left between them. DNA of the CDR3: TGTGCCAGCACCCCCCTCAGGGGGGGAGTGGGCACCGGGGAGCTGTTTTTT. The encoded protein is CASTPLRGGVGTGELFF.

The chain joins TRBV5-6 to TRBJ1-2; TRBD1 is a possible D gene (5 bases). CDR1 SGHDT and CDR2 YYEEEE come from the germline V gene. This CDR3 is built from 16 residues. V shed 0 bases and J shed 0 bases, with 12 bases lying between them. The CDR3 DNA sequence: TGTGCCAGCAGCTTGGGCCCGGGGCCGTCTAACTATGGCTACACCTTC. This gives the protein CASSLGPGPSNYGYTF.

This chain uses TRBV5-1 with TRBJ1-4; D is unclear. Germline CDR1 SGHRS, CDR2 YFSETQ. The CDR3 is 15 residues long. Trimming took off 3 bases at V and 8 bases at J, with 17 bases between the two ends. Here the CDR3 reads CASSSLVPPDEKLFF. In DNA, the CDR3 is TGCGCCAGCAGCTCACTGGTGCCACCCGACGAAAAACTGTTTTTT.

The sample holds one count of this clone. The chain links TRBV2 to TRBJ1-5, with 10 nucleotides matching TRBD1. This CDR3 is built from 16 residues. Germline lookup yields CDR1 SNHLY and CDR2 FYNNEI. J gave up 6 bases and V 6 bases, and 11 bases lay outside the gene matches. The CDR3 DNA reads as TGTGCCAGCAGGGCCCCGCTGGGACAGGGGATTCAGCCCCAGCATTTT. This codes for CASRAPLGQGIQPQHF.

The chain couples TRBV5-8 to TRBJ2-3; D gene ambiguous. This CDR3 has 12 amino acids. Deletions cut 5 bases from V and 0 bases from J, with 4 bases between. Germline V gives CDR1 SGHTS, CDR2 YDEGEE. Here the CDR3 DNA reads TGTGCCAGCAGTAGAAGCACAGATACGCAGTATTTT. Translation gives CASSRSTDTQYF.

The V and J genes are TRBV12-3 or TRBV12-4 and TRBJ2-5; D is possibly TRBD1 (6 bases). V was cut by 8 bases and J by 2 bases, with 12 bases left in between. The CDR3 extends over 13 amino acids. CDR3 residues: CASSRRGQETQYF. In DNA form, the CDR3 reads TGTGCCAGCTCTCGCAGGGGTCAAGAGACCCAGTACTTC.

The chain joins TRBV29-1 to TRBJ1-3, with no clear D. The germline V and J ends were trimmed by 1 base and 4 bases, with 2 bases remaining between them. CDR1 and CDR2 (germline): SQVTM, ANQGSEA. This CDR3 is 11 amino acids long. The CDR3 DNA reads TGCAGCGTTGAAGTGGGAAACACCATATATTTT. Its translation: CSVEVGNTIYF.

This rearrangement joins TRBV24-1 to TRBJ1-3; D gene unclear. The CDR3 covers 12 residues. Trimming took off 8 bases at V and 3 bases at J, with 7 bases between the two ends. The V gene's germline CDR1 is KGHDR and CDR2 SFDVKD. This CDR3 is CATTGGGNTIYF. The CDR3 DNA reads TGTGCCACCACCGGAGGTGGAAACACCATATATTTT.

This clone has a handful of counts. The chain couples TRBV21-1 to TRBJ2-7. TRBV21-1 is a pseudogene segment. There are 17 residues in the CDR3. Here the CDR3 reads CASSSIPGGQTSYEQYF. The CDR3 DNA reads TGTGCCAGCAGCTCGATACCGGGGGGACAGACCTCCTACGAGCAGTACTTC.

The chain links TRBV6-2 or TRBV6-3 to TRBJ2-7; D unclear. Germline CDR1 MNHEY, CDR2 SVGEGT. The V and J ends lost 0 bases and 6 bases respectively, with 6 bases between them. The CDR3 contains 12 residues. The CDR3, as DNA: TGTGCCAGCAGTTACTCGGACGGCGAGCAGTACTTC. Translating gives CASSYSDGEQYF.